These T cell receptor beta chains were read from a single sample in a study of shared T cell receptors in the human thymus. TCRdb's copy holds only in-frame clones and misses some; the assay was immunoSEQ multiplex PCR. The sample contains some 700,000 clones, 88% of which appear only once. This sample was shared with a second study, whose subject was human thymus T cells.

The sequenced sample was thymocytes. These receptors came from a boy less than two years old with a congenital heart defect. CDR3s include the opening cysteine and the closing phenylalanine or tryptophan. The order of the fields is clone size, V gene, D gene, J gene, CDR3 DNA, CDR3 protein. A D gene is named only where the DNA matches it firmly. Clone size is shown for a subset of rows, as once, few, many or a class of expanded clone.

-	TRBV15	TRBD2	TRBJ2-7	TGTGCCACCAGCGGCACAGGGGGGCTAGCGGGAGGTAAACGGGAGCAGTACTTC	CATSGTGGLAGGKREQYF
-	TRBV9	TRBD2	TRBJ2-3	TGTGCCAGCAGCCCCGCTGGGGAGGGCAGCACAGATACGCAGTATTTT	CASSPAGEGSTDTQYF
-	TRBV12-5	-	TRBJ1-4	TGTGCTAGTGGCCATGAGCGGGAAGCGGAGGAAAAACTGTTTTTT	CASGHEREAEEKLFF
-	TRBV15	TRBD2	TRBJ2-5	TGTGCCACCAGCGGCGGACTAGCGGGGCTCCAAGAGACCCAGTACTTC	CATSGGLAGLQETQYF
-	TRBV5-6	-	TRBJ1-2	TGTGCCAGCAGCTTGCCCAGGGTTAACTATGGCTACACCTTC	CASSLPRVNYGYTF
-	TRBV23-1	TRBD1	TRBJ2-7	TGCGCCAGCAGCAGGGGGCGGCGGACAGGGGCCTACGAGCAGTACTTC	CASSRGRRTGAYEQYF
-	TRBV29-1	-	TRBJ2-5	TGCAGCGTTGTTAGTAGGAGGGCCCAAGAGACCCAGTACTTC	CSVVSRRAQETQYF
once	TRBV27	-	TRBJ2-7	TGTGCCAGCAGTTTTCTAGGCGGGTCTACCTACGAGCAGTACTTC	CASSFLGGSTYEQYF
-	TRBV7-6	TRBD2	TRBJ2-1	TGTGCCAGCAGCTCATCGCCGGGACTAGCGGGAGACAATGAGCAGTTCTTC	CASSSSPGLAGDNEQFF
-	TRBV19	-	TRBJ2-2	TGTGCCAGTAGTATCAACGGGGTGGTCACCGGGGAGCTGTTTTTT	CASSINGVVTGELFF
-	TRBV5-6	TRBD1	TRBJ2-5	TGTGCCAGCAGCCCGGGACAGGGGGCGCGTGAGACCCAGTACTTC	CASSPGQGARETQYF
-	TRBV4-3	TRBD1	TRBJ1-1	TGCGCCAGCAGCCCCGTAGGACAGGGACGTCCTGAAGCTTTCTTT	CASSPVGQGRPEAFF
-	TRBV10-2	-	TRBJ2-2	TGCGCCAGCAGAAGCGGATATTGGGACACCGGGGAGCTGTTTTTT	CASRSGYWDTGELFF
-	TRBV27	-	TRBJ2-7	TGTGCCAGCAGTCTAGATCGCTCGACAGGCCCCTACGAGCAGTACTTC	CASSLDRSTGPYEQYF
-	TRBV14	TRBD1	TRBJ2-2	TGTGCCAGCAGCCAACCGAACAGGGGTCGCGGGGAGCTGTTTTTT	CASSQPNRGRGELFF
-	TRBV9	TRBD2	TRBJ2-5	TGTGCCAGCAGCGGGAGAGCGGGAGGTGAGACCCAGTACTTC	CASSGRAGGETQYF
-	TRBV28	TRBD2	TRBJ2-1	TGTGCCAGCAGTTTACCCCCAGCGGGGGGGACCTACAATGAGCAGTTCTTC	CASSLPPAGGTYNEQFF
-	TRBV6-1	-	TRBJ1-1	TGTGCCAGCAGTGGAAGACAGAACACTGAAGCTTTCTTT	CASSGRQNTEAFF